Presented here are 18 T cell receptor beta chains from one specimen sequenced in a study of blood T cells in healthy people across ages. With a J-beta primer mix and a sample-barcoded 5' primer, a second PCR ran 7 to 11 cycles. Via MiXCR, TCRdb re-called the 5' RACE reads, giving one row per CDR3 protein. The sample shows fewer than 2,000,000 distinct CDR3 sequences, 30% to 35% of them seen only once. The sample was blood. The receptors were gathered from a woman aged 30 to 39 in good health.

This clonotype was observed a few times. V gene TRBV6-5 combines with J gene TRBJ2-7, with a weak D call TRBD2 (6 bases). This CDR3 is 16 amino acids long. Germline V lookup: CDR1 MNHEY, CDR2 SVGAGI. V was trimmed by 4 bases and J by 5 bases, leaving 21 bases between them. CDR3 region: CASSSSRGWGFNEQYF. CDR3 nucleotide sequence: TGTGCCAGCAGTTCCTCACGGGGGTGGGGGTTCAACGAGCAGTACTTC.

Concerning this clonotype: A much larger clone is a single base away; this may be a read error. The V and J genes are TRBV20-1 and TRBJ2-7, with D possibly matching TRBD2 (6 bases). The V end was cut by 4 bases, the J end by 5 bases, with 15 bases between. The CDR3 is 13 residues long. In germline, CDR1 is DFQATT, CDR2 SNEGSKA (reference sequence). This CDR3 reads CSATRRGSHEQYF. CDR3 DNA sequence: TGCAGTGCTACAAGACGGGGGAGCCACGAGCAGTACTTC.

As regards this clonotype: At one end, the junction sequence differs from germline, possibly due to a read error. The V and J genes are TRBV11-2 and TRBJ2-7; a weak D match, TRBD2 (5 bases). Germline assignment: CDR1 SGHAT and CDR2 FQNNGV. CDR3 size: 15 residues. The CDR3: CASSSSRLGVYELYF. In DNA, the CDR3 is TGTGCCAGCAGCTCATCACGGCTGGGAGTCTACGAGCTGTACTTC. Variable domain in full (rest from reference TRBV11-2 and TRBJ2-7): EAGVAQSPRYKIIEKRQSVAFWCNPISGHATLYWYQQILGQGPKLLIQFQNNGVVDDSQLPKDRFSAERLKGVDSTLKIQPAKLEDSAVYLCASSSSRLGVYELYFGPGTRLTVT.

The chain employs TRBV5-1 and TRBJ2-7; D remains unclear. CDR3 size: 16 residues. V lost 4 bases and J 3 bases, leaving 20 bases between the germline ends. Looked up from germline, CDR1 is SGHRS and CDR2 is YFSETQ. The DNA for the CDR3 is TGCGCCAGCAGCATCAATGTGTCTCCTCCCTTCTACGAGCAGTACTTC. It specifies CASSINVSPPFYEQYF.

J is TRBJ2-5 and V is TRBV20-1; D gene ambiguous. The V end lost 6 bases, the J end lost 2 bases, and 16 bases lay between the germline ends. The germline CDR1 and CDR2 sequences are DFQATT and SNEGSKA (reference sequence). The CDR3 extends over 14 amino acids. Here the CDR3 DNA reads TGCAGTGCCCCACTAATCGGGCGGCAAGAGACCCAGTACTTC. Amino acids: CSAPLIGRQETQYF.

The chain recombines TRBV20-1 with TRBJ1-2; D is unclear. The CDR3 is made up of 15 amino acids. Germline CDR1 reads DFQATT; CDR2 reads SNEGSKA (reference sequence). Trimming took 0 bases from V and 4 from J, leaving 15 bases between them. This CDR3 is CSARDGPPRGYGYTF. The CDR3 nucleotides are TGCAGTGCTAGAGATGGACCACCCCGCGGCTATGGCTACACCTTC.

The CDR3 DNA sequence: TGTGCCAGCAGCTTACGATCCGGGACAGGGTCCTACGAGCAGTACTTC. The encoded protein is CASSLRSGTGSYEQYF. The V and J genes are TRBV6-2 or TRBV6-3 and TRBJ2-7, with TRBD1 identical over 9 bases. V shed 6 bases, J shed 1 base, and the junction held 10 bases outside the gene matches. Germline CDR1 reads MNHEY; CDR2 reads SVGEGT. The CDR3 consists of 16 residues.

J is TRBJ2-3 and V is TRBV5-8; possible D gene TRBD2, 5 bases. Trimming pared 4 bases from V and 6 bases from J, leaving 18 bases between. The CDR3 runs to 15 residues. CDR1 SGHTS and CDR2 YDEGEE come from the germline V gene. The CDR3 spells CASSPVGVRGDTQYF. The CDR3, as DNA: TGTGCCAGCAGCCCCGTCGGGGTCAGAGGGGATACGCAGTATTTT.

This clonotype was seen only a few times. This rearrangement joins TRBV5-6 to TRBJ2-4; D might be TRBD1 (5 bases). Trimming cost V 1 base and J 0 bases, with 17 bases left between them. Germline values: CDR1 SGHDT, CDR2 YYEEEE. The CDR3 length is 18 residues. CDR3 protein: CASSLTGEKHLAKNIQYF. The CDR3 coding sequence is TGTGCCAGCAGCTTGACAGGCGAAAAACACTTAGCCAAAAACATTCAGTACTTC.

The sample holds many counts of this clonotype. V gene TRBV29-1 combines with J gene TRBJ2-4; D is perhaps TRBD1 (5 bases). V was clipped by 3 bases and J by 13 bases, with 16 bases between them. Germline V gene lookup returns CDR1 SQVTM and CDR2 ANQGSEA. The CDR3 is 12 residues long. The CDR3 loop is CSVDDWQGGQYF. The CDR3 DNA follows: TGCAGCGTTGACGATTGGCAGGGTGGGCAGTACTTC.

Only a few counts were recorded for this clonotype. CDR3 DNA sequence: TGTGCCAGCAGACAGGATCTCTCTGGGGCCAACGTCCTGACTTTC. Residues: CASRQDLSGANVLTF. The chain couples TRBV2 to TRBJ2-6, with D perhaps matching TRBD1 (5 bases). In germline, CDR1 is SNHLY, CDR2 FYNNEI. The V gene lost 6 bases and the J gene lost 0 bases, with 9 bases spanning the gap. This CDR3 is built from 15 residues.

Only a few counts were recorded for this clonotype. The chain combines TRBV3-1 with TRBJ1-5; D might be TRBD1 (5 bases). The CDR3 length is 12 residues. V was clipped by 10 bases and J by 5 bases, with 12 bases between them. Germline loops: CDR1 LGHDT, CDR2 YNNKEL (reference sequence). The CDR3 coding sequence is TGTGCCACTGGGGACGTCGATCAGCCCCAGCATTTT. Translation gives CATGDVDQPQHF.

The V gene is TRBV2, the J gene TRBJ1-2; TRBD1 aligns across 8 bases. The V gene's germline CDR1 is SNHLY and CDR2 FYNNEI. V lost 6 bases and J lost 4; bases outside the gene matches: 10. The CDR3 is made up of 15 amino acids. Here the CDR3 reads CASRRGRGLSYGYTF. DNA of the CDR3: TGTGCCAGCAGGAGGGGCAGGGGGCTTAGCTATGGCTACACCTTC. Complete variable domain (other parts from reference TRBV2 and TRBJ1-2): EPEVTQTPSHQVTQMGQEVILRCVPISNHLYFYWYRQILGQKVEFLVSFYNNEISEKSEIFDDQFSVERPDGSNFTLKIRSTKLEDSAMYFCASRRGRGLSYGYTFGSGTRLTVV.

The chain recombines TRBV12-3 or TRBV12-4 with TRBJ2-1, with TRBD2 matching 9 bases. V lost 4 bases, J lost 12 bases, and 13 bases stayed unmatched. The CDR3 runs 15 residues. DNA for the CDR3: TGTGCCAGCAGTTACGCGGGAGGGTTCCCGTATGGGCAGTTCTTC. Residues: CASSYAGGFPYGQFF.

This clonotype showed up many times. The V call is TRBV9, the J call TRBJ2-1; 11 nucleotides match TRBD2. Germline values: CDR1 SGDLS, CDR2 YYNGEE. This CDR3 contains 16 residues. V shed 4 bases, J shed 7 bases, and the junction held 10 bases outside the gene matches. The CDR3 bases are TGTGCCAGCAGCCAAACCCCCGGGACTAGCGGAAATGAGCAGTTCTTC. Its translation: CASSQTPGTSGNEQFF.

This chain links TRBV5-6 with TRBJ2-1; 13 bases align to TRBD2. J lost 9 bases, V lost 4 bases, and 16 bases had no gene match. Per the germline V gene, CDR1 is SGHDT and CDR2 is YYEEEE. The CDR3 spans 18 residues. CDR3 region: CASSPWTSGGPSPPEQFF. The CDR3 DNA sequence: TGTGCCAGCAGCCCCTGGACTAGCGGGGGCCCTTCCCCCCCTGAGCAGTTCTTC.

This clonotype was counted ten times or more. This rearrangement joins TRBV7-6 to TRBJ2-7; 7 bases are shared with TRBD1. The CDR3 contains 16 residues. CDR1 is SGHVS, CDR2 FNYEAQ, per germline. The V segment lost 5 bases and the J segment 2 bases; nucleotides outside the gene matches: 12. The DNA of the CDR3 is TGTGCCAGCAGCCCTGACCGGGACAGTGCTACCTACGAGCAGTACTTC. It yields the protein CASSPDRDSATYEQYF.

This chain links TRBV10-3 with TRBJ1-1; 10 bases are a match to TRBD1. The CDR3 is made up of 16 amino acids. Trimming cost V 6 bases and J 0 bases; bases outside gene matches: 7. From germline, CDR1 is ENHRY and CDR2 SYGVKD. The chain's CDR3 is CAIRGDRGYMNTEAFF. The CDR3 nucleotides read TGTGCCATCAGGGGGGACAGGGGTTACATGAACACTGAAGCTTTCTTT.